This T cell receptor (beta chain) was profiled in a study of breast tumors, draining lymph nodes, adjacent tissues. Study results and caveats: Tumors had less TCR diversity than lymph nodes, more than nontumor tissue. Tumor T cell lymph node origin was a supported hypothesis, not proven. Data fit most tumor T cells coming from lymph node, expanding in tumor. Compared with basal-like, luminal-like tumors shared significantly more repertoire with nontumor tissue.

Germline V gives CDR1 MNHNY, CDR2 SVGAGI (reference sequence). The CDR3 totals 16 residues. V lost 0 bases to trimming and J lost 6 bases, with 15 bases between them. This clonotype was seen at least ten times. Its antigen is not known. Each CDR3 protein gets one entry after TCRdb re-called the multiplex PCR reads with MiXCR. The data show roughly 130,000 distinct CDR3 sequences, approximately 29% seen once. Breast cancer patients provided tissue from their axillary draining lymph nodes. This TCR was recovered from a female donor with breast cancer. Some clones in this sample may be carry-over from other donors' samples. Sample: axillary lymph node tissue. This chain connects TRBV6-6 to TRBJ1-5; no definite D call. Here the CDR3 reads CASSYSNQSPTQPQHF. The CDR3 bases are TGTGCCAGCAGTTACTCGAATCAAAGTCCAACTCAGCCCCAGCATTTT.